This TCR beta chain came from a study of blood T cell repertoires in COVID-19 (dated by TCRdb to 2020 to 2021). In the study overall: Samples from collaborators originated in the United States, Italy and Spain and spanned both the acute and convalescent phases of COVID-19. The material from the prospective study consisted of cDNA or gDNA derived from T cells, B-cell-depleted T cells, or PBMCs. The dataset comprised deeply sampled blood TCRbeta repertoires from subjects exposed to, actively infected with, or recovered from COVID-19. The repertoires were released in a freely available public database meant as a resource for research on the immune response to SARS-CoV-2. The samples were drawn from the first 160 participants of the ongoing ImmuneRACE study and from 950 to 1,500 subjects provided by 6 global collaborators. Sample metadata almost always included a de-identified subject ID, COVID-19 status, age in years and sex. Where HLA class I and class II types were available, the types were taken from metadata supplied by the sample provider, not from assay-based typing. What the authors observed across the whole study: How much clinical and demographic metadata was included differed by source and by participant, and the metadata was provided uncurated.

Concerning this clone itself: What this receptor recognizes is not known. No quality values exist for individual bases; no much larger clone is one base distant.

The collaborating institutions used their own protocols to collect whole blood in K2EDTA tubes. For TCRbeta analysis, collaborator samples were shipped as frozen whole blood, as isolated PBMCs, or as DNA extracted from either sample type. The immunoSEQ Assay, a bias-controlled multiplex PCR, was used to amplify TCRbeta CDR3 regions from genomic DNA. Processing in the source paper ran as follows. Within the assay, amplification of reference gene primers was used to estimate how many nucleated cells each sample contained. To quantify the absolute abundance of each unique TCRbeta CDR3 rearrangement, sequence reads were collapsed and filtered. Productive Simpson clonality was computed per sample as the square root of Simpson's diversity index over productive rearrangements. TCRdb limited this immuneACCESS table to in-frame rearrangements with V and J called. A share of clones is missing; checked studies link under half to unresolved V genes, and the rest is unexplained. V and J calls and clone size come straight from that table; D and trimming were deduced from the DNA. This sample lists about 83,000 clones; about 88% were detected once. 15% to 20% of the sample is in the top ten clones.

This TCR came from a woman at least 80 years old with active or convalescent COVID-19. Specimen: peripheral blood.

The encoded CDR3 is CASSPMSGINYGYTF. The DNA is as follows: TGTGCCAGCAGCCCTATGTCGGGGATTAACTATGGCTACACCTTC. The sequence links TRBV7-2 to TRBJ1-2; no D gene can be assigned with confidence. The germline ends are 14 bases apart after V is trimmed by 5 bases and J by 1 base. The CDR3 holds 15 amino acids from the cysteine to the phenylalanine. The retained sequence is limited to the CDR3, 45 bases, with the frame set at the first base. The germline V gene supplies CDR1 SGHTA and CDR2 FQGNSA.